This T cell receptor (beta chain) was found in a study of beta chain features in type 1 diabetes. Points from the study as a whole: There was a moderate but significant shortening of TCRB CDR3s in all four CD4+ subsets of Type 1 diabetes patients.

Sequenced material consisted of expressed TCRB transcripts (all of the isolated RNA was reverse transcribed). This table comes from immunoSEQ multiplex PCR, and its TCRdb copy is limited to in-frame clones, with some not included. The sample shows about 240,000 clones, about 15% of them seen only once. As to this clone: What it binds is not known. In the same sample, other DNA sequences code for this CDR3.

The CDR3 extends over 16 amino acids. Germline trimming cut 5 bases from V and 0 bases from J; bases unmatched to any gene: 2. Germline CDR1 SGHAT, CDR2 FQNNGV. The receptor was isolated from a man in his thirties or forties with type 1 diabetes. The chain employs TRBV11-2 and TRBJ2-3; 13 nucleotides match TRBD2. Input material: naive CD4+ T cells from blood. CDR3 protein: CASSPGLAGSTDTQYF. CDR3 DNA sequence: TGTGCCAGCAGCCCGGGACTAGCGGGGAGCACAGATACGCAGTATTTT.